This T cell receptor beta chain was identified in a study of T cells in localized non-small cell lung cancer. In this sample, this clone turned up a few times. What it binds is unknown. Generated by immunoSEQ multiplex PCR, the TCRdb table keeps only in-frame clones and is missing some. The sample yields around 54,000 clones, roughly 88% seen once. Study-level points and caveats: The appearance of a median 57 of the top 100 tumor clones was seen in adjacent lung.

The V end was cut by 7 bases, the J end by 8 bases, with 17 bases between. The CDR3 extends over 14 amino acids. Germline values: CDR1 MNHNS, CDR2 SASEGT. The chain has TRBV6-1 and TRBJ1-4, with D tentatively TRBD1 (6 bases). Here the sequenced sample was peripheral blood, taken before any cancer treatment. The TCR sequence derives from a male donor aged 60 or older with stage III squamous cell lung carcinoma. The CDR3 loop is CASTGLGAGEKLFF. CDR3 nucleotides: TGTGCCAGCACCGGACTGGGGGCTGGGGAAAAACTGTTTTTT.